The clone carrying this T cell receptor beta chain was observed many times. What it recognizes is unknown. The sample belongs to a study of T cell repertoires in cytomegalovirus infection. Looking at the study overall: The public TCR beta signatures pointed to both CMV infection and matching HLA type. Study-wide results and limits: There were carriers of CMV plus the relevant HLA, and cumulative public TCR beta family frequency identified them. CMV-specific TCR beta clonotypes restricted by HLA-C were the ones dominating the ex vivo response.

MiXCR, run by TCRdb on the reads, gives a single entry per CDR3 protein. The table has roughly 500,000 distinct CDR3 sequences, 15% to 20% seen once. The sequencing sample was made of CD8+ T cells from PBMCs. The TCR sequence derives from a human donor in good health (CMV status not recorded). Some clones in this sample may be carry-over from other donors' samples.

The chain's CDR3 is CASSSTSVFTGELFF. DNA for the CDR3: TGTGCCAGCAGTTCGACTAGCGTATTCACCGGGGAGCTGTTTTTT. The chain uses TRBV7-6 and TRBJ2-2; TRBD2 matches 8 bases. Germline lookup yields CDR1 SGHVS and CDR2 FNYEAQ. The V and J ends lost 6 bases and 4 bases, in that order; junction bases with no gene match: 7. This CDR3 is built from 15 residues.